A selection of T cell receptor beta chains follows, all from one sample in a study of beta chain features in type 1 diabetes. The repertoire was sequenced with immunoSEQ multiplex PCR; TCRdb's copy has only in-frame clones and lacks some. The sample shows some 220,000 clones, about 11% of them seen only once. What was sequenced was central memory CD4+ T cells from blood. The receptors stem from a man between 18 and 29 years old in good health. Both conserved end residues are trimmed from each CDR3.

CDR3 length: 10
J gene: TRBJ2-1
V gene: TRBV29-1
CDR3 protein: SAGGLYNEQF

CDR3 length: 12
J gene: TRBJ2-1
V gene: TRBV14
CDR3 protein: ASSLTSGYNEQF

CDR3 length: 12
J gene: TRBJ1-4
V gene: TRBV18
CDR3 protein: ASSPTGRNEELF

CDR3 length: 12
J gene: TRBJ2-2
V gene: TRBV13
CDR3 protein: ASSRDLNTGELF

CDR3 length: 15
J gene: TRBJ2-2
V gene: TRBV27
CDR3 protein: ASSPPWGSTNTGELF

CDR3 length: 13
J gene: TRBJ2-5
V gene: TRBV9
CDR3 protein: ASSPRRDFQETQY

CDR3 length: 15
J gene: TRBJ2-7
V gene: TRBV4-2
CDR3 protein: ASSQGLAGGSNYEQY

CDR3 length: 13
J gene: TRBJ1-4
V gene: TRBV15
CDR3 protein: ATSRDSGTGKKLF

CDR3 length: 13
J gene: TRBJ2-5
V gene: TRBV7-2
CDR3 protein: ASSPRRSFQETQY

CDR3 length: 12
J gene: TRBJ2-3
V gene: TRBV5-4
CDR3 protein: ASSFSGRTDTQY

CDR3 length: 9
J gene: TRBJ1-4
V gene: TRBV20-1
CDR3 protein: SGGTIEKLF

CDR3 length: 11
J gene: TRBJ2-7
V gene: TRBV6-5
CDR3 protein: ASSPGWYGEQY

CDR3 length: 11
J gene: TRBJ2-5
V gene: TRBV7-9
CDR3 protein: ASSLESQETQY

CDR3 length: 11
J gene: TRBJ1-5
V gene: TRBV30
CDR3 protein: AWSVQSEQPQH

CDR3 length: 12
J gene: TRBJ1-2
V gene: TRBV28
CDR3 protein: ASTIPGGANGYT

CDR3 length: 13
J gene: TRBJ1-5
V gene: TRBV4-3
CDR3 protein: ASSQDGRGNQPQH

CDR3 length: 14
J gene: TRBJ1-2
V gene: TRBV4-2
CDR3 protein: ASSQDQTGDNYGYT

CDR3 length: 12
J gene: TRBJ2-7
V gene: TRBV5-6
CDR3 protein: ASSLGQGLYEQY

CDR3 length: 11
J gene: TRBJ2-7
V gene: TRBV27
CDR3 protein: ASSYLGSYEQY

CDR3 length: 11
J gene: TRBJ2-7
V gene: TRBV5-1
CDR3 protein: ASSTLRDTEQY

CDR3 length: 14
J gene: TRBJ1-1
V gene: TRBV9
CDR3 protein: ASSVEVDGANTEAF

CDR3 length: 12
J gene: TRBJ1-3
V gene: TRBV7-9
CDR3 protein: ASSLSAAGNTIY

CDR3 length: 11
J gene: TRBJ2-4
V gene: TRBV13
CDR3 protein: ASSDRAKNIQY

CDR3 length: 10
J gene: TRBJ1-4
V gene: TRBV6-6
CDR3 protein: ASTKGWEKLF

CDR3 length: 18
J gene: TRBJ2-7
V gene: TRBV9
CDR3 protein: ASSVKPTGAGTSGTYEQY

CDR3 length: 12
J gene: TRBJ2-5
V gene: TRBV7-2
CDR3 protein: ASSGDGTEETQY

CDR3 length: 11
J gene: TRBJ1-2
V gene: TRBV27
CDR3 protein: ASSIGVYGGYT

CDR3 length: 12
J gene: TRBJ2-4
V gene: TRBV5-4
CDR3 protein: ASSLGTGKNIQY

CDR3 length: 14
J gene: TRBJ2-7
V gene: TRBV7-9
CDR3 protein: ASSLALAGSSYEQY

CDR3 length: 14
J gene: TRBJ2-6
V gene: TRBV11-2
CDR3 protein: ASSFDRGPGANVLT

CDR3 length: 13
J gene: TRBJ2-5
V gene: TRBV7-2
CDR3 protein: ASSSVGRERETQY

CDR3 length: 13
J gene: TRBJ2-5
V gene: TRBV7-2
CDR3 protein: ASSPRLAGEGTQY

CDR3 length: 13
J gene: TRBJ1-2
V gene: TRBV27
CDR3 protein: ASSLVSAARYGYT

CDR3 length: 9
J gene: TRBJ2-7
V gene: TRBV20-1
CDR3 protein: SASPGGEQY

CDR3 length: 13
J gene: TRBJ2-7
V gene: TRBV27
CDR3 protein: ASSLIQGTAYEQY

CDR3 length: 12
J gene: TRBJ1-2
V gene: TRBV28
CDR3 protein: ASSWDRGTYGYT

CDR3 length: 11
J gene: TRBJ1-1
V gene: TRBV9
CDR3 protein: ATGRALNTEAF

CDR3 length: 11
J gene: TRBJ2-7
V gene: TRBV7-9
CDR3 protein: ASSFDPRGEQY

CDR3 length: 9
J gene: TRBJ2-3
V gene: TRBV7-2
CDR3 protein: ASSQSDTQY

CDR3 length: 14
J gene: TRBJ2-1
V gene: TRBV7-8
CDR3 protein: ASSLAWSGSYNEQF

CDR3 length: 13
J gene: TRBJ2-2
V gene: TRBV5-1
CDR3 protein: ASSSLTGATGELF

CDR3 length: 12
J gene: TRBJ1-1
V gene: TRBV29-1
CDR3 protein: SVRKDRANTEAF

CDR3 length: 13
J gene: TRBJ1-1
V gene: TRBV25-1
CDR3 protein: ASSGPTGLNTEAF